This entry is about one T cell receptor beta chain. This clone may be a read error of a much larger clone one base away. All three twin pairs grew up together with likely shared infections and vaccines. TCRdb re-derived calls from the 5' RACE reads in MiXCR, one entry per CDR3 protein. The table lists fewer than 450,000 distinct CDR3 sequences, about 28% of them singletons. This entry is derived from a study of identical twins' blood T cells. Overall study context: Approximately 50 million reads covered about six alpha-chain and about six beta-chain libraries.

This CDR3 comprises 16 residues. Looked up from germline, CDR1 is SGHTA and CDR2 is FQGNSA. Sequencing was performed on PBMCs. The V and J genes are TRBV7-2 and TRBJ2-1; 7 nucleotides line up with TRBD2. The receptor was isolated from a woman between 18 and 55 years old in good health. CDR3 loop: CASSLVGGLSYNKQFF. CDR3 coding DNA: TGTGCCAGCAGCTTAGTTGGGGGACTATCCTACAATAAGCAGTTCTTC.